The next 5 T cell receptor beta chains were all read from a single sample in a study of cytomegalovirus exposure and HLA in healthy donors (TCRdb year 2017). The protocol used for the library was the immunoSEQ multiplex PCR assay. A mixture of 60 forward primers for TCR Vbeta segments and 13 reverse primers for TCR Jbeta segments was used in the multiplex PCR. In TCRdb, the immuneACCESS table is reduced to in-frame sequences with V and J assigned. These tables do not hold every clone; where another copy was compared, an unresolved V gene accounts for under half, and the others remain unexplained. The sample table records tens of thousands of clones; more than 80% of these occur just once. Of the sample, around 1.8% is held by the ten largest clones. Sequencing was performed on PBMCs. The receptor source for this set is a woman between 25 and 40 years old in good health and CMV-seronegative.

The chain recombines TRBV6-5 with TRBJ2-7; TRBD2 agrees at 8 bases. The CDR3 is 14 amino acids. Trimming removed 6 bases from V and 2 bases from J; junction bases left unmatched: 6. Per the germline V gene, CDR1 is MNHEY and CDR2 is SVGAGI. The CDR3 nucleotides read TGTGCCAGCAGGTCCCCGGGACTAGCCTACGAGCAGTACTTC. Translation: CASRSPGLAYEQYF.

The chain is built from TRBV7-8 and TRBJ1-5, with 8 bases identical to TRBD1. The CDR3 contains 15 residues. J was trimmed by 6 bases and V by 1 base; bases with no gene match: 5. Per the germline V gene, CDR1 is SGHVS and CDR2 is FQNEAQ. The CDR3 DNA reads TGTGCCAGCAGCTTAGACGACAGGGGCATTCAGCCCCAGCATTTT. Protein: CASSLDDRGIQPQHF.

The genes are TRBV7-3 and TRBJ2-2; D is unresolved. Germline V gene sequence: CDR1 SGHTA, CDR2 FQGTGA. With 5 bases removed from V and 3 bases from J, the gap between germline ends came to 10 bases. The CDR3 spans 14 residues. CDR3 region: CASSANRDTGELFF. For the CDR3, the DNA is TGTGCCAGCAGCGCAAATAGAGACACCGGGGAGCTGTTTTTT.

This chain joins TRBV5-1 and TRBJ1-2, with D unclear. Trimming took off 0 bases at V and 3 bases at J, with 9 bases between the two ends. Germline CDR1 is SGHRS and CDR2 is YFSETQ. The CDR3 loop spans 14 amino acids. CDR3 bases: TGCGCCAGCAGCTTGGCAGGATACGACTATGGCTACACCTTC. This gives the protein CASSLAGYDYGYTF.

The chain recombines TRBV27 with TRBJ1-1; no definite D call. The V end lost 2 bases, the J end lost 7 bases, and 11 bases lay between the germline ends. Germline-derived CDR1 and CDR2 are MNHEY and SMNVEV (reference sequence). The CDR3 sequence is 13 residues long. The CDR3 region is CASSLGRAGEAFF. The CDR3 DNA reads TGTGCCAGCAGTTTAGGAAGGGCGGGTGAAGCTTTCTTT.